Sequencing of this T cell receptor (beta chain) was carried out in a study of blood T cell repertoires in COVID-19 (dated by TCRdb to 2018 to 2021). At the level of the whole study: The collaborator samples originated in the United States, Italy and Spain and spanned the acute and convalescent phases of COVID-19. The prospective study material was composed of cDNA or gDNA derived from T cells, B-cell-depleted T cells, or PBMCs. Deeply sampled blood TCRbeta repertoires from subjects exposed to, actively infected with, or recovered from COVID-19 were included in the dataset. A freely available public database, intended as a resource for researchers studying the immune response to SARS-CoV-2, is where the repertoires were released. Samples came from the ongoing ImmuneRACE study (first 160 participants) plus 1,254 subjects from 6 global collaborators. Nearly every sample came with metadata listing a de-identified subject ID, COVID-19 status, age in years and sex. Where available, HLA class I and class II types were taken from metadata supplied by the sample provider and were not determined by assay-based typing. Points the paper makes about the study in general: How much clinical and demographic metadata was included differed by source and by participant, and the metadata was provided uncurated.

TCRbeta CDR3 regions were amplified from genomic DNA by means of the immunoSEQ Assay, a bias-controlled multiplex PCR. The original methods were these. The number of nucleated cells in each sample was estimated by amplification of reference gene primers within the assay. Sequence reads were collapsed and filtered to measure the absolute abundance of every unique TCRbeta CDR3 rearrangement. Productive Simpson clonality was computed per sample as the square root of Simpson's diversity index over productive rearrangements. Drawn from immuneACCESS, this table holds only the in-frame rearrangements with V and J called that TCRdb kept. Clones are partly lost; checked studies trace under half to an unresolved V gene and leave the rest unexplained. The D gene and trimming were derived from the DNA, and the V and J assignments and clone size from that table. This sample is represented by approximately 29,000 clones; about 84% of them were singletons. The top ten clones comprise approximately 15% of the sample.

The CDR3 spans 21 residues, from the cysteine through the phenylalanine. Only the CDR3 region is kept as DNA, spanning 63 bases read in frame from base 1. CDR1 is given as LGHDT and CDR2 as YNNKEL, both from the germline V gene (reference sequence). From V the trimming removes 4 bases and from J it removes 0 bases, while the gene matches leave 13 bases of the junction unaccounted for. Whole blood was collected in K2EDTA tubes by collaborating institutions according to the institutions' own protocols. For TCRbeta analysis, collaborator samples were shipped as frozen whole blood, as isolated PBMCs, or as DNA extracted from either sample type. In its sample, this clone comes out as medium-sized (0.01 to 0.1%). Its specific antigen is unknown. No base quality values were provided; no much bigger clone lies one nucleotide off.

The clonotype originates from a woman aged 60-75 years with acute or convalescent COVID-19. Sequencing was done on a sample of peripheral blood. The sequence joins TRBV3-1 (or the pseudogene TRBV3-2) to TRBJ2-1, with TRBD2 identical over 15 junction bases. The nucleotides read TGTGCCAGCAGCCGAGGCACCGGGACTAGCGGGGGGAAGAGCTCCTACAATGAGCAGTTCTTC. It translates to CASSRGTGTSGGKSSYNEQFF.